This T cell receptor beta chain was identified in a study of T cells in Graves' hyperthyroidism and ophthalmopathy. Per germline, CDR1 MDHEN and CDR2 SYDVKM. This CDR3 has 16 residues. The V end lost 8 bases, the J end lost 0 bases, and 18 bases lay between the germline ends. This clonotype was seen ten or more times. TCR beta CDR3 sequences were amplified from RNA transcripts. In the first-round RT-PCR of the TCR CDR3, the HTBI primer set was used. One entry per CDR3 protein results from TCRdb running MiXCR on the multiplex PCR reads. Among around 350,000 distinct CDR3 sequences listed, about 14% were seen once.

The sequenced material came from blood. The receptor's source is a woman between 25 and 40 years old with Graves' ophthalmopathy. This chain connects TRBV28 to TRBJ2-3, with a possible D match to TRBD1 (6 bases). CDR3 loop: CASFPSQGTSTDTQYF. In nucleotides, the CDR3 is TGTGCCAGCTTTCCATCACAGGGAACTAGCACAGATACGCAGTATTTT. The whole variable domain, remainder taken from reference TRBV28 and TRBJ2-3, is DVKVTQSSRYLVKRTGEKVFLECVQDMDHENMFWYRQDPGLGLRLIYFSYDVKMKEKGDIPEGYSVSREKKERFSLILESASTNQTSMYLCASFPSQGTSTDTQYFGPGTRLTVL.